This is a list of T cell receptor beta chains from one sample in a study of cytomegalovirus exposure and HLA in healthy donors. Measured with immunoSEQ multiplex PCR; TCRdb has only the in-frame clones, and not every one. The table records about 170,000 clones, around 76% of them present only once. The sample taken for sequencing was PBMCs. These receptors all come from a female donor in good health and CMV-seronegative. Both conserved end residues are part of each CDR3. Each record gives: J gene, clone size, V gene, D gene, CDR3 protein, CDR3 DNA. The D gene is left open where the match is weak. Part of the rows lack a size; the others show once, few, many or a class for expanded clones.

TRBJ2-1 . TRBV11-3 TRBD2 CASSLETSGSHEQFF TGTGCCAGCAGCTTAGAGACTAGCGGGAGCCATGAGCAGTTCTTC
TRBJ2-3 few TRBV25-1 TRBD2 CASSDGRTSGSTDTQYF TGTGCCAGCAGTGATGGAAGGACTAGCGGGAGCACAGATACGCAGTATTTT
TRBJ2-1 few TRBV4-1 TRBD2 CASSQSLTSGGRNEQFF TGCGCCAGCAGCCAATCCCTAACTAGCGGGGGGAGGAATGAGCAGTTCTTC
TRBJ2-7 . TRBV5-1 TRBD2 CASSLGFLAVYEQYF TGCGCCAGCAGCTTGGGTTTTCTAGCGGTCTACGAGCAGTACTTC
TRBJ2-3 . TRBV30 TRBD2 CAWSVAGGTQYF TGTGCCTGGAGTGTAGCGGGGGGGACGCAGTATTTT
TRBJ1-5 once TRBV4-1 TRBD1 CASSQEDRGRQPQHF TGCGCCAGCAGCCAGGAAGACAGGGGACGTCAGCCCCAGCATTTT
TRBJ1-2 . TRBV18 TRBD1 CASSPKEGQGASNTF TGTGCCAGCTCACCGAAGGAGGGACAGGGGGCGAGTAACACCTTC
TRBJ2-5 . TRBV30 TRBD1 CAWDTGTGQETQYF TGTGCCTGGGATACGGGGACAGGCCAAGAGACCCAGTACTTC
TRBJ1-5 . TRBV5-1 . CASSPFTGTQPQHF TGCGCCAGCAGCCCCTTCACAGGGACTCAGCCCCAGCATTTT
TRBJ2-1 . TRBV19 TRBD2 CASSILLAGGLDEQFF TGTGCCAGTAGTATTTTGTTGGCGGGGGGGCTGGATGAGCAGTTCTTC
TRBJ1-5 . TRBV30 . CAWSSDTANQPQHF TGTGCCTGGAGTTCGGACACCGCGAATCAGCCCCAGCATTTT
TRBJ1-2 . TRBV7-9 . CASRLQTGTYGYTF TGTGCCAGCAGGCTTCAAACAGGGACCTATGGCTACACCTTC
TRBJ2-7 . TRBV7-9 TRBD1 CASRQPTGGTGRYEQYF TGTGCCAGCAGGCAACCGACCGGGGGGACAGGGCGTTACGAGCAGTACTTC
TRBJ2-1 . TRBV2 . CASSAPDRNNEQFF TGTGCCAGCAGTGCCCCCGACAGAAACAATGAGCAGTTCTTC
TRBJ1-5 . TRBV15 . CATSRGGRNQPQHF TGTGCCACCAGCAGAGGGGGCAGGAATCAGCCCCAGCATTTT
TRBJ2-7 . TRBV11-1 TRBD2 CASSPRLAGHHEQYF TGTGCCAGCAGCCCCAGACTAGCGGGACACCACGAGCAGTACTTC
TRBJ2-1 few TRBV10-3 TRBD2 CAISESGLAGGNEQFF TGTGCCATCAGTGAGTCGGGGCTAGCGGGGGGCAATGAGCAGTTCTTC
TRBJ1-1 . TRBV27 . CASSSLREGMNTEAFF TGTGCCAGCAGTTCCCTCCGAGAGGGAATGAACACTGAAGCTTTCTTT
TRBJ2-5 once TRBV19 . CASSSYYGGSGTQYF TGTGCCAGTAGTAGTTACTATGGGGGGAGTGGTACCCAGTACTTC
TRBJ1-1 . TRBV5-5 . CASSFGGLNTEAFF TGTGCCAGCAGCTTCGGGGGGTTGAACACTGAAGCTTTCTTT
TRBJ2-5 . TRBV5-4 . CASSLLGPSQETQYF TGTGCCAGCAGCTTGCTGGGGCCCTCCCAAGAGACCCAGTACTTC
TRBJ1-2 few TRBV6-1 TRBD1 CASRGTGKDGYTF TGTGCCAGCAGGGGGACAGGGAAAGATGGCTACACCTTC
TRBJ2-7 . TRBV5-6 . CASGRDYEQYF TGTGCCAGCGGCAGGGACTACGAGCAGTACTTC
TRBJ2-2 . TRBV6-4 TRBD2 CASSALAGYTGELFF TGTGCCAGCAGTGCACTAGCGGGGTACACCGGGGAGCTGTTTTTT
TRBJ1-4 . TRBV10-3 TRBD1 CAISRDRGNEKLFF TGTGCCATCAGCAGGGACAGGGGGAATGAAAAACTGTTTTTT
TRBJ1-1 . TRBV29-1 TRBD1 CSVAKGQGAMNTEAFF TGCAGCGTCGCGAAGGGACAGGGGGCAATGAACACTGAAGCTTTCTTT
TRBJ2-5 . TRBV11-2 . CASTADRSGTQYF TGTGCCAGCACCGCGGACAGATCTGGGACCCAGTACTTC
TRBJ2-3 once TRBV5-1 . CASSYDYTDTQYF TGCGCCAGCAGCTACGACTACACAGATACGCAGTATTTT
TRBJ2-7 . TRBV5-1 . CASSPEGQSGEQYF TGCGCCAGCAGCCCGGAGGGACAGTCGGGCGAGCAGTACTTC
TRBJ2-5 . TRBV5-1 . CASSLASLSSGVEETQYF TGCGCCAGCAGCTTGGCTTCCTTATCTTCGGGGGTCGAGGAGACCCAGTACTTC
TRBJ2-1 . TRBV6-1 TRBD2 CASSESRRLAGPNEQFF TGTGCCAGCAGTGAATCCAGGCGGCTAGCGGGGCCCAATGAGCAGTTCTTC
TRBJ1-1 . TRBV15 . CATSGDFGDNTEAFF TGTGCCACCAGCGGGGACTTTGGCGATAACACTGAAGCTTTCTTT
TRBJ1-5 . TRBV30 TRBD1 CAWDPGQGNQPQHF TGTGCCTGGGACCCGGGACAGGGCAATCAGCCCCAGCATTTT
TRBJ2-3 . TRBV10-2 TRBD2 CASSFAGGSDTQYF TGCGCCAGCAGTTTTGCGGGGGGATCAGATACGCAGTATTTT
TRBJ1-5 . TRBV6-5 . CASSGLGFNQPQHF TGTGCCAGCAGTGGACTGGGTTTCAATCAGCCCCAGCATTTT
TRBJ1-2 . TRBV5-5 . CASSPARVVYGYTF TGTGCCAGCAGCCCCGCCAGGGTTGTTTATGGCTACACCTTC
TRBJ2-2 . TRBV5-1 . CASSPTVTGELFF TGCGCCAGCAGCCCGACAGTGACCGGGGAGCTGTTTTTT
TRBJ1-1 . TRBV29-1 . CSVEGQGGTEAFF TGCAGCGTTGAAGGGCAGGGAGGGACTGAAGCTTTCTTT
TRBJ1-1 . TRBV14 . CASSQPGLNTEAFF TGTGCCAGCAGCCAACCAGGGCTGAACACTGAAGCTTTCTTT
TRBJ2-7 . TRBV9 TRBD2 CASSVSSGVYEQYF TGTGCCAGCAGCGTAAGTAGCGGGGTCTACGAGCAGTACTTC
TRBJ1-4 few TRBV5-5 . CASSLVTGSTTNEKLFF TGTGCCAGCAGCTTGGTAACAGGCAGCACAACTAATGAAAAACTGTTTTTT
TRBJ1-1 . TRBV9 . CASSVEGMNTEAFF TGTGCCAGCAGCGTAGAGGGGATGAACACTGAAGCTTTCTTT
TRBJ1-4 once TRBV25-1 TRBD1 CASSGRDRGRGEKLFF TGTGCCAGCAGTGGCCGGGACAGGGGGCGCGGGGAAAAACTGTTTTTT
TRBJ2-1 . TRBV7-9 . CASSLEKSSYNEQFF TGTGCCAGCAGCTTAGAGAAGAGCTCCTACAATGAGCAGTTCTTC
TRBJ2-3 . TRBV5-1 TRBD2 CASSPGLAGGMYF TGCGCCAGCAGCCCAGGACTAGCGGGGGGGATGTATTTT
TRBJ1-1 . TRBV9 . CASSVDPMGRGNTEAFF TGTGCCAGCAGCGTAGATCCGATGGGGAGGGGGAACACTGAAGCTTTCTTT
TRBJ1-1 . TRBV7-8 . CASSLVPGLNTEAFF TGTGCCAGCAGCTTAGTACCGGGACTAAACACTGAAGCTTTCTTT
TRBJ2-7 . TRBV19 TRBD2 CASTTGTSGSAYEQYF TGTGCCAGTACCACCGGGACTAGCGGGAGTGCCTACGAGCAGTACTTC
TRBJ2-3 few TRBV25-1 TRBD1 CASSPTGGTDTQYF TGTGCCAGCAGCCCAACAGGGGGGACAGATACGCAGTATTTT
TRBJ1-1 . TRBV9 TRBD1 CASSATGGTEAFF TGTGCCAGCAGTGCTACAGGGGGAACTGAAGCTTTCTTT
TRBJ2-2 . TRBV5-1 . CASSPPEGDITGELFF TGCGCCAGCAGCCCCCCCGAGGGGGACATCACCGGGGAGCTGTTTTTT
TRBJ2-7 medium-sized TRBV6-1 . CATSPRGQTSYEQYF TGTGCCACCTCCCCTAGAGGGCAGACCTCCTACGAGCAGTACTTC
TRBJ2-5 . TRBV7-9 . CASSLNQGREETQYF TGTGCCAGCAGCTTAAACCAGGGGCGAGAAGAGACCCAGTACTTC